Here is one T cell receptor beta chain with its context. Its specific antigen is unknown. There are no base qualities to consult, and no much larger clone falls within one base. Genomic DNA was extracted from sorted cells for sequencing of the TCRbeta CDR3 region. The immunoSEQ Assay was used to sequence the TCRbeta CDR3 regions. Here the immuneACCESS table is served through TCRdb, limited to in-frame sequences with V and J called. Missing clones are a known gap in these copies; in checked studies unresolved V genes cover under half, and the rest lacks a known reason. A total of fewer than 65,000 clones appear in this sample, more than 65% of them only once. Jointly, the top ten make up about 11% of the sample. V is shortened by 4 bases, J by 0 bases, and the region joining them spans 13 bases. Via the germline V gene, CDR1 is SGHVS and CDR2 FQNEAQ. Including cysteine and phenylalanine, the CDR3 has 17 amino acids. Of the read, only the CDR3 DNA is kept; its 51 bases are in frame from base 1.

These data originate in a study of OX40 agonist ivuxolimab in advanced cancers. Regarding the study in general: The costimulatory receptor OX40 (CD134) was targeted by ivuxolimab, a fully human IgG2 agonistic monoclonal antibody. Intravenous ivuxolimab was administered to patients every 2 weeks at six dose levels: 0.01, 0.1, 0.3, 1.5, 3 and 10 mg/kg. Of the approximately 54 patients in dose escalation, about 20 had hepatocellular carcinoma, some 15 had melanoma, 9 had renal cell carcinoma and 9 had head and neck cancer. The dose-escalation cohort was about 83% male with a mean age of about 60 years, ranging from roughly 23 to 90. Patients were allowed to have had prior anti-PD-1, anti-PD-L1 or anti-CTLA-4 therapy, and approximately 37% of the dose-escalation patients had been treated with checkpoint inhibitors. Partial responses were achieved by three dose-escalation patients, of whom one had hepatocellular carcinoma and two had cutaneous melanoma. Peripheral TCRbeta sequencing was intended to test whether TCR sequence diversity was altered and clonal T-cell expansion was caused by ivuxolimab. The paper describes the monotherapy dose-escalation part (N ≈ 50 patients) of the phase I trial of ivuxolimab.

What the work shows at the level of the full study, not this receptor alone: Antigen specificity was not determined for the clonally expanded peripheral T cells. Low levels of normalized T-cell clonal expansion were also seen in some patients who did not respond. After ivuxolimab, CD8+ T cells had more expanded clones than CD4+ T cells on average. At doses from 0.1 to 3.0 mg/kg, clonal expansion was seen in both CD4+ and CD8+ blood T cells between baseline and week 6. In the 0.1-3.0 mg/kg groups, partial responders were among the patients with the lowest normalized peripheral clonal expansion, particularly in CD8+ T cells.

Patients with a history of autoimmune disease or receiving systemic immunosuppression were excluded from the trial. Peripheral blood for TCR sequencing was drawn from every dose cohort at baseline, at cycle 4 day 1 and at cycle 7 day 1. Samples came from an open-label, multicenter, first-in-human phase I dose-escalation trial of ivuxolimab. Adults with locally advanced or metastatic melanoma, renal cell carcinoma, hepatocellular carcinoma or head and neck squamous cell carcinoma were enrolled in the trial. CD4+ and CD8+ T cells were sorted separately from peripheral blood before TCR sequencing. The chain uses TRBV7-8 and TRBJ1-6; no D segment can be confidently identified. This TCR was recovered from an adult with an advanced solid tumor such as melanoma, head and neck, liver or kidney cancer. Sequencing was performed on CD4+ or CD8+ T cells sorted from blood, taken in a trial of the OX40 agonist ivuxolimab. The DNA sequence is given as TGTGCCAGCAGCTCCGCAACGGCCAACTCCTATAATTCACCCCTCCACTTT. Translated, this is CASSSATANSYNSPLHF.